This is a list of T cell receptor beta chains from one sample in a study of cytomegalovirus exposure and HLA in healthy donors. The repertoire was sequenced with immunoSEQ multiplex PCR; TCRdb's copy has only in-frame clones and lacks some. The sample has about 89,000 clones, approximately 76% seen once; the top ten hold around 1.4%. The specimen sequenced was PBMCs. These receptors all come from a male donor in good health and CMV-seronegative. CDR3s include the opening cysteine and the closing phenylalanine or tryptophan. A D gene is named only where the DNA matches it firmly.

>TRBD2|TRBJ2-1|16|TRBV7-2
CASSLVLVAGNNEQFF
>.|TRBJ1-1|13|TRBV10-3
CAINGVIGAEAFF
>.|TRBJ1-1|14|TRBV29-1
CSVLKAAGAAEAFF
>.|TRBJ1-1|15|TRBV7-2
CASSLMGQMNTEAFF
>TRBD2|TRBJ2-1|16|TRBV7-9
CASSHLAGGAGHEQFF
>TRBD1|TRBJ1-1|13|TRBV5-6
CASSRDRNTEAFF
>TRBD1|TRBJ2-3|16|TRBV7-8
CASRYEPGQGPDTQYF
>.|TRBJ1-4|13|TRBV18
CASSKESNEKLFF
>.|TRBJ2-2|12|TRBV7-9
CASSPVYGELFF
>.|TRBJ2-3|18|TRBV27
CASSLYNFGVTSTDTQYF
>TRBD1|TRBJ2-1|15|TRBV27
CASSPTGTGNNEQFF
>.|TRBJ1-1|13|TRBV28
CASTLWGGGEAFF
>.|TRBJ2-7|16|TRBV27
CASSGTAGGKNYEQYF
>.|TRBJ1-3|17|TRBV4-1
CASSLTLGALTGNTIYF
>TRBD2|TRBJ2-2|16|TRBV5-1
CASSRGTSGNTGELFF
>TRBD2|TRBJ2-3|18|TRBV5-6
CASSPLLAGRQVTDTQYF
>TRBD1|TRBJ2-7|15|TRBV5-1
CASSWTMDREYVQYF
>TRBD2|TRBJ2-3|15|TRBV19
CASKNGGAHTDTQYF
>TRBD1|TRBJ1-2|17|TRBV4-1
CASSQLTTVRGRRGYTF
>.|TRBJ1-1|13|TRBV7-2
CASSSRLSGEAFF
>TRBD1|TRBJ2-3|15|TRBV11-2
CASSLGQGSTDTQYF
>.|TRBJ2-5|16|TRBV7-7
CASSLDGGGGSETQYF
>TRBD1|TRBJ1-5|15|TRBV28
CASSGTAYSNQPQHF
>.|TRBJ1-6|16|TRBV5-1
CASSLNSRGDNSPLHF